These T cell receptor beta chains were read from a single sample in a study of control samples from healthy donors and cancer patients. Sequencing used immunoSEQ multiplex PCR; TCRdb keeps in-frame clones, though not all of them. Of about 78,000 clones in the sample, roughly 89% were seen once. The sequenced material came from blood. These receptor sequences come from a woman aged 55-70 years in good health. CDR3s include the opening cysteine and the closing phenylalanine or tryptophan. Each record gives: CDR3 protein, J gene, D gene, V gene. The D gene is left open where the match is weak.

CASSPRGGTTYNEQFF,TRBJ2-1,.,TRBV7-2
CASSFRGQYYSNQPQHF,TRBJ1-5,.,TRBV28
CASSPFTGKTGTSVGYTF,TRBJ1-2,TRBD1,TRBV18
CASSIDRQENPYEQYF,TRBJ2-7,.,TRBV19
CASSLRGGSYEQYF,TRBJ2-7,.,TRBV27
CASRPPGVGANVLTF,TRBJ2-6,.,TRBV6-2/TRBV6-3
CASSYTQGRTEAFF,TRBJ1-1,.,TRBV6-6
CASSLKFGGTVRLGYTF,TRBJ1-2,TRBD1,TRBV28
CASSLGQQLYGYTF,TRBJ1-2,TRBD1,TRBV28
CASSYPTGGPNTEAFF,TRBJ1-1,.,TRBV7-9
CASSQEVGQGRGYTF,TRBJ1-2,.,TRBV4-3
CASSIRTSGIGSTQYF,TRBJ2-3,TRBD2,TRBV11-2
CATSEALEETQYF,TRBJ2-5,.,TRBV15
CASSNGGRRRAFF,TRBJ1-1,.,TRBV21-1
CASNLLGEGELFF,TRBJ2-2,.,TRBV12-3/TRBV12-4
CASSLVFSVTSYNSPLHF,TRBJ1-6,.,TRBV7-9
CASSDWEETQYF,TRBJ2-5,.,TRBV7-9
CASSPLGGLNSYNEQFF,TRBJ2-1,.,TRBV18
CASSYQTSGTDTQYF,TRBJ2-3,TRBD2,TRBV6-2/TRBV6-3
CATQVRGGYNSPLHF,TRBJ1-6,.,TRBV27